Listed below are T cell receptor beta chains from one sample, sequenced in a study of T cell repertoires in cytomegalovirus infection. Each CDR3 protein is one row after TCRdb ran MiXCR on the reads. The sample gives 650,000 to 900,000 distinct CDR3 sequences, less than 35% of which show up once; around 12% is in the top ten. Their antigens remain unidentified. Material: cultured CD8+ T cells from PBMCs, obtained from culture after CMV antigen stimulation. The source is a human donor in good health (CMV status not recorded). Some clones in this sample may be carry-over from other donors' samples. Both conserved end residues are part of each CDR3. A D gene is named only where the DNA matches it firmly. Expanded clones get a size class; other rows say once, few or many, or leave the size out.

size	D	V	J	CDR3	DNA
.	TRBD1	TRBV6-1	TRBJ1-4	CASAYRGANEKLFF	TGTGCCAGCGCATACAGGGGGGCTAATGAAAAACTGTTTTTT
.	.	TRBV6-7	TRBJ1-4	CASSNEGRWGYNEKLFF	TGTGCCAGCAGCAACGAGGGGCGATGGGGATATAATGAAAAACTGTTTTTT
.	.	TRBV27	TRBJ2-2	CASSLSRLNPGELFF	TGTGCCAGCAGTTTATCCCGCCTAAACCCCGGGGAGCTGTTTTTT
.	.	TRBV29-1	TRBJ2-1	CSVESYGLMDNEQFF	TGCAGCGTTGAAAGTTATGGACTTATGGACAATGAGCAGTTCTTC
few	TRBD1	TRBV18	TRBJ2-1	CASSPPGQSYNEQFF	TGTGCCAGCTCACCTCCGGGACAGTCTTACAATGAGCAGTTCTTC
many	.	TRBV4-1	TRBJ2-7	CASSQVETIKIPYEQYF	TGCGCCAGCAGCCAGGTGGAGACTATAAAAATTCCCTACGAGCAGTACTTC
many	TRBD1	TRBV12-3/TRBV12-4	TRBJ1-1	CASSLWAPRLPGGAEAFF	TGTGCCAGCAGTTTATGGGCCCCCAGACTCCCAGGGGGGGCTGAAGCTTTCTTT
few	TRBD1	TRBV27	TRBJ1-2	CASRGDRALSYGYTF	TGTGCCAGCAGGGGGGACAGGGCCCTTTCCTATGGCTACACCTTC
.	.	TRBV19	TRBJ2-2	CASRDGGRNTGELFF	TGTGCCAGTAGGGACGGGGGCCGGAACACCGGGGAGCTGTTTTTT
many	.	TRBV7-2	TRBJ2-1	CASSPPFGGPYNEQFF	TGTGCCAGCAGCCCCCCATTTGGGGGGCCCTACAATGAGCAGTTCTTC
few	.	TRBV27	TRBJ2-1	CASSSWDNEQFF	TGTGCCAGCAGTTCTTGGGACAATGAGCAGTTCTTC
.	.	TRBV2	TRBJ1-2	CASIGGLYGYTF	TGTGCCAGCATCGGGGGGCTATATGGCTACACCTTC
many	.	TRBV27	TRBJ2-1	CASSSLGSSYNEQFF	TGTGCCAGCAGTTCCCTCGGAAGCTCCTACAATGAGCAGTTCTTC
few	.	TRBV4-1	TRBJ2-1	CASSLRDYNEQFF	TGCGCCAGCAGCCTCCGGGATTACAATGAGCAGTTCTTC
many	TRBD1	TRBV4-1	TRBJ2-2	CASSQGTGSTGELFF	TGCGCCAGCAGCCAAGGGACAGGATCAACCGGGGAGCTGTTTTTT
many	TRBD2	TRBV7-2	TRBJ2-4	CASSPSGTSGGGQYF	TGTGCCAGCAGCCCTTCCGGGACTAGCGGGGGGGGTCAGTACTTC
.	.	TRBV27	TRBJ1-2	CASSPDSFEGGGYTF	TGTGCCAGCAGCCCGGACAGTTTTGAGGGTGGGGGCTACACCTTC
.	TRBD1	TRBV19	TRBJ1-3	CASRHPGTGQYGNTIYF	TGTGCCAGTAGGCACCCTGGGACAGGTCAATATGGAAACACCATATATTTT
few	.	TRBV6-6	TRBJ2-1	CASSYSRTAGAYNEQFF	TGTGCCAGCAGTTACTCCAGGACGGCAGGGGCCTACAATGAGCAGTTCTTC
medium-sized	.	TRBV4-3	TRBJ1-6	CASSQDMEREYRNSPLHF	TGCGCCAGCAGCCAAGATATGGAGAGGGAATACAGGAATTCACCCCTCCACTTT
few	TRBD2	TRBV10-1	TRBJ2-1	CASSELAGADYNEQFF	TGCGCCAGCAGTGAACTAGCGGGGGCCGATTACAATGAGCAGTTCTTC
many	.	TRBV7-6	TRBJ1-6	CASSFADISNSPLHF	TGTGCCAGCAGCTTTGCCGACATATCTAATTCACCCCTCCACTTT
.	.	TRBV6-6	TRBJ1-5	CASSFRDVNRQPQHF	TGTGCCAGCAGTTTTCGGGACGTAAATCGTCAGCCCCAGCATTTT
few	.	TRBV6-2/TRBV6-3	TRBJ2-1	CASSYSTRGPFVEQFF	TGTGCCAGCAGTTACTCGACGCGTGGCCCGTTCGTTGAGCAGTTCTTC
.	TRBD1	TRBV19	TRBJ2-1	CASGTTGANEQFF	TGTGCCAGTGGGACGACAGGGGCCAATGAGCAGTTCTTC
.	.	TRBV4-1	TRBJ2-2	CASSQSGTSTGELFF	TGCGCCAGCAGCCAATCCGGGACCTCGACCGGGGAGCTGTTTTTT
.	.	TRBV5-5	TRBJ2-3	CASSLPTRGSSSTDTQYF	TGTGCCAGCAGCTTACCCACTAGGGGGTCCTCTTCCACAGATACGCAGTATTTT
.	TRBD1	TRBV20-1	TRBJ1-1	CSARERTGNTEAFF	TGCAGTGCTAGAGAACGGACAGGGAACACTGAAGCTTTCTTT
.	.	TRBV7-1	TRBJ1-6	CASSLDFTNSPLHF	TGTGCCAGCAGCCTGGACTTCACTAATTCACCCCTCCACTTT
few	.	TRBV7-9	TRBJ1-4	CASSYPLRGGETPTNEKLFF	TGTGCCAGCAGCTATCCCCTTAGAGGGGGGGAAACCCCAACTAATGAAAAACTGTTTTTT
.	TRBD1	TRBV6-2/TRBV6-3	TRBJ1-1	CASRGQGTKDTEAFF	TGTGCCAGCAGGGGACAGGGGACGAAGGACACTGAAGCTTTCTTT